This T cell receptor (beta chain) was captured in a study of beta chain features in type 1 diabetes (dated by TCRdb to 2017 to 2018). At the level of the whole study: No differences in mean age, gender distribution, total cell number or subset yield were found between patients and healthy donors. A total of 107,917,701 sorted cells were examined across all samples, and a strong correlation was observed between cell number per subset and RNA yield. In the study, recently diagnosed type 1 diabetes patients and matched healthy donors were compared on the TCRB repertoires of their sorted circulating CD4+ T cell subsets. Naive and central memory subsets were obtained from all 30 or so donors, but regulatory and stem cell-like memory subsets were isolated from only 8 patients and roughly 8 healthy donors.

Each donor gave one peripheral blood draw, roughly 120 mL on average, collected into heparinised tubes. Naive, central memory, regulatory and stem cell-like memory CD4+ T cells were sorted on a BD FACSAria II using a panel including CD45RO, CCR7, CD25, CD127, CD95 and CD27. Purity was above 98% for every sorted population. PBMCs were separated immediately by Lymphoprep density gradient centrifugation and were stained directly, without being cultured. So that batch effects would be minimized, each experiment stained and sorted samples in pairs, pairing one healthy donor with one patient. All of the isolated RNA was reverse transcribed with the High Capacity cDNA Reverse Transcription Kit, so expressed TCRB transcripts were sequenced. Deep immunoSEQ sequencing was applied to naive, central memory and regulatory T cell samples, giving an average of roughly 3.5 million total reads per sample. Sorted cells were lysed in RLT buffer and RNA was extracted with DNase-treated RNeasy Micro or Mini kits, depending on cell number. Each cell subset was processed on its own to prevent cross-contamination, while patient and healthy donor samples were processed together. Using the immunoSEQ multiplex PCR, TCRB sequences were amplified from cDNA into 87-bp fragments spanning the CDR3 region. Sequencing of the amplicons was performed on the Illumina HiSeq platform. The authors' pipeline ran thus. PCR bias was corrected computationally using synthetic template baselines, and reads within Hamming distance 2 were collapsed, with unmergeable singletons discarded. Reads were aligned to IMGT to assign V, D and J genes, CDR3 length, and insertions or deletions at six rearrangement sites. Within each subset, clonotype counts were normalized to sorted cell number, after which true diversity and Gini coefficients were computed with the tcR R package. The overlap coefficient, calculated on TCRB nucleotide sequences, was used to measure repertoire sharing. As a proxy for the pre-selection repertoire, out-of-frame TCRB sequences from naive cells were analyzed. The source is immuneACCESS, and TCRdb retained only in-frame sequences with V and J called. Part of the clones is not carried over; for the studies checked, unresolved V genes explain less than half of this, and the remainder is unexplained. V and J calls and clone size are those listed in that table; D and trimming were worked out from the DNA. The sample table lists some 290,000 clones, approximately 15% of them with a count of one. Around 0.016% of the sample is taken by the ten largest.

This clone was detected only a few times. What antigen it recognizes has not been identified. No much larger clone is present one base from it, and per-base qualities are unavailable. What the study reported, not specific to this receptor: Because cDNA was sequenced instead of genomic DNA, activated cells with high expression could be over-represented, although the groups did not differ in activation or CD3 levels. Naive, central memory and regulatory TCRB repertoires appeared to be more alike among patients than among healthy donors. Because the HLA sub-analyses included only small numbers of individuals, any influence of HLA type on TCRB rearrangement was left unresolved. At VDJ recombination sites, type 1 diabetes patients had fewer insertions and more deleted nucleotides, which implies abnormalities in thymic rearrangement. PCR might favor shorter templates, but patient and control samples were amplified and corrected together, so any skew would affect both groups equally. Type 1 diabetes patients showed a moderate but significant shortening of TCRB CDR3 length in all four CD4+ subsets.

V sheds 1 base and J sheds 3 bases, leaving 12 bases between their ends. The cysteine opens and the phenylalanine closes a CDR3 of 14 amino acids. The retained sequence is limited to the CDR3, 42 bases, with the frame set at the first base. CDR1 and CDR2 are drawn from the germline V gene: SQVTM, ANQGSEA. This clonotype was obtained from a man between 25 and 39 years old with type 1 diabetes. The rearrangement combines TRBV29-1 with TRBJ1-2, with the D gene not clear enough to name. Material for sequencing was naive CD4+ T cells from blood. This sample's cell subset or site label indicates: true naive CD4+ T cells. The CDR3 reads as follows: CSVEVGVSDYGYTF. The DNA reads TGCAGCGTTGAAGTAGGCGTTAGCGACTATGGCTACACCTTC.